These 9 T cell receptor beta chains share one sample of origin, sequenced in a study of blood T cell repertoires in COVID-19. The method was immunoSEQ multiplex PCR; TCRdb's version includes in-frame clones alone and lacks a portion of them. The table shows hundreds of thousands of clones, with around nine tenths occurring only once. Source material: PBMCs or T cells enriched from blood (not recorded which). The receptor set was obtained from a woman in her fifties or sixties who had recovered from COVID-19.

The chain combines TRBV28 with TRBJ2-5, with D possibly being TRBD1 (6 bases). This CDR3 region has 15 residues. With 2 bases removed from V and 2 bases from J, the gap between germline ends came to 12 bases. Germline loops: CDR1 MDHEN, CDR2 SYDVKM. CDR3 amino acids: CASSLRGNLQETQYF. For the CDR3, the DNA is TGTGCCAGCAGTTTAAGGGGGAACTTACAAGAGACCCAGTACTTC.

This chain links TRBV3-1 (or the pseudogene TRBV3-2) with TRBJ1-2, with D possibly being TRBD1 (5 bases). Germline V CDR1 and CDR2: LGHDT, YNNKEL (reference sequence). V lost 0 bases, J lost 7 bases, and 12 bases lay in between. This CDR3 has 14 amino acids. Here the CDR3 DNA reads TGTGCCAGCAGCCAAGAAGGGACTCGCGGTGGCTACACCTTC. This codes for CASSQEGTRGGYTF.

The chain is built from TRBV21-1 and TRBJ2-7; the listed D gene, TRBD2, was not tested against the DNA. TRBV21-1 is termed a pseudogene. This CDR3 region has 16 residues. CDR3 sequence (DNA): TGTGCCAGCAGCAAAGACGAACGGGAGATCTCCTACGAGCAGTACTTC. Protein product: CASSKDEREISYEQYF.

V is TRBV5-6 and J is TRBJ2-6; possible D gene TRBD2, 7 bases. Germline CDR1 SGHDT, CDR2 YYEEEE. The CDR3 loop spans 17 amino acids. With 0 bases removed from V and 0 bases from J, the gap between germline ends came to 10 bases. CDR3: CASSLAGGNSGANVLTF. The CDR3 bases are TGTGCCAGCAGCTTGGCGGGGGGCAACTCTGGGGCCAACGTCCTGACTTTC.

This chain uses TRBV27 with TRBJ2-3; the D gene is possibly TRBD1 (6 bases). V lost 2 bases and J lost 6, with 9 bases in between. CDR1 and CDR2 (germline): MNHEY, SMNVEV (reference sequence). The CDR3 covers 13 residues. The DNA for the CDR3 is TGTGCCAGCAGTTTAAACAGGGCCGATACGCAGTATTTT. Translation: CASSLNRADTQYF.

The chain has TRBV7-9 and TRBJ1-1, with TRBD1 matching 7 bases. The germline gives CDR1 SEHNR, CDR2 FQNEAQ (reference sequence). This CDR3 region has 12 residues. V trimming: 5 bases; J trimming: 5 bases; junction bases outside the gene matches: 2. The CDR3 nucleotides are TGTGCCAGCAGCCGGGACAGTACTGAAGCTTTCTTT. As protein: CASSRDSTEAFF.

The genes are TRBV6-1 and TRBJ2-3; 7 bases fit TRBD2. Germline CDR1 reads MNHNS; CDR2 reads SASEGT. V shed 3 bases and J 2 bases; nucleotides not matched to a gene: 8. The CDR3 has 16 residues. The CDR3 loop is CASSEISGGLTDTQYF. CDR3 coding DNA: TGTGCCAGCAGTGAGATCTCGGGGGGACTCACAGATACGCAGTATTTT.

This clone was detected once. V is TRBV6-5 and J is TRBJ1-2; D is unresolved. CDR1 is MNHEY and CDR2 is SVGAGI in the germline V gene. The CDR3 spans 13 residues. V lost 8 bases and J lost 2, with 12 bases in between. As DNA, the CDR3 is TGTGCCAGCCATTCTCGGGGAAACTATGGCTACACCTTC. This translates into CASHSRGNYGYTF.

The table lists this clone with a few counts. This sequence joins TRBV7-6 and TRBJ2-7, with 9 bases identical to TRBD2. Germline V gives CDR1 SGHVS, CDR2 FNYEAQ. V lost 4 bases and J lost 4; bases outside the gene matches: 8. This CDR3 contains 15 residues. Here the CDR3 reads CASSSLAGSGYEQYF. The CDR3, as DNA: TGTGCCAGCAGCTCCCTAGCGGGGAGCGGTTACGAGCAGTACTTC. The variable domain in full, completed from reference TRBV7-6 and TRBJ2-7, reads GAGVSQSPRYKVTKRGQDVALRCDPISGHVSLYWYRQALGQGPEFLTYFNYEAQQDKSGLPNDRFSAERPEGSISTLTIQRTEQRDSAMYRCASSSLAGSGYEQYFGPGTRLTVT.